This T cell receptor beta chain was recorded in a study of cytomegalovirus exposure and HLA in healthy donors. This clone was detected only once. Its specificity is not known. The trim removed 4 bases at V and 2 bases at J, leaving 15 bases unmatched. The CDR3 has 19 amino acids. Germline V gene sequence: CDR1 SGHTS, CDR2 YDEGEE. The PCR had 60 Vbeta and 13 Jbeta primers. Measured with immunoSEQ multiplex PCR; TCRdb has only the in-frame clones, and not every one. The sample records some 190,000 clones, just under 80% being singletons. Regarding the study as a whole: TCR beta chain V- and J-gene trimming was linked, in a later analysis, to a missense variant in DCLRE1C. Across donors, most TCRs were seen rarely, yet some public ones were widespread.

Sequenced input: PBMCs. The chain couples TRBV5-8 to TRBJ2-6, with 7 bases identical to TRBD2. This receptor was obtained from a woman aged 25-40 years in good health and CMV-seronegative. The CDR3 sequence: CASSRGESRGLPGANVLTF. The CDR3 nucleotides are TGTGCCAGCAGCCGGGGGGAATCAAGAGGACTCCCTGGGGCCAACGTCCTGACTTTC.